The clone carrying this T cell receptor beta chain has just a few counts. The data originate from a study of T cells in localized non-small cell lung cancer. TCRdb's copy holds only in-frame clones and misses some; the assay was immunoSEQ multiplex PCR. The sample includes roughly 1,800 clones, about 25% seen only once; the top ten take about 18%. Here the sequenced sample was normal lung tissue next to the tumor, taken before any cancer treatment. This clonotype was sampled from a male donor aged 60 or over with stage II lung adenocarcinoma.

The CDR3 loop is CASSLRGREKLFF. DNA of the CDR3: TGTGCCAGCTCACTACGTGGGAGAGAAAAACTGTTTTTT. The chain combines TRBV18 with TRBJ1-4; the D is unclear. CDR3 length equals 13 residues. V lost 4 bases, J lost 8 bases, and 11 bases lay in between. The germline CDR1 and CDR2 sequences are KGHSH and LQKENI.